The clone carrying this T cell receptor beta chain is a singleton in its sample. Its antigen is unidentified. The sample comes from a study of blood T cells in healthy people across ages. It was with a sample-barcoded 5' primer and a J-beta primer mix that a second PCR of roughly 7 to 12 cycles was run. Each of the cDNA molecules was tagged by a template-switch adaptor with 12 random nucleotides. MiXCR, run by TCRdb on the 5' RACE reads, gives a single entry per CDR3 protein. The sample has approximately 790,000 distinct CDR3 sequences; 62% are singletons. Overall study results and limits: There were more naive CD4+ cells and higher diversity in long-lived donors than in aged donors.

The V and J ends lost 4 bases and 0 bases, in that order; junction bases with no gene match: 4. The length of the CDR3 is 16 residues. Germline CDR1 reads SGHRS; CDR2 reads YFSETQ. Input material: blood. The clonotype comes from a young man in good health. J is TRBJ1-4 and V is TRBV5-1; TRBD1 agrees at 9 bases. CDR3 in DNA: TGCGCCAGCAGCGGGCGGACAGGGGCAACTAATGAAAAACTGTTTTTT. This encodes CASSGRTGATNEKLFF.